A single sample is the source of the 21 T cell receptor beta chains below, sequenced in a study of blood T cell repertoires in COVID-19. TCRdb keeps only in-frame clones here, not all; method: immunoSEQ multiplex PCR. The sample contains 100,000 to 150,000 clones, approximately 85% of which appear only once. Sequencing was done on a sample of peripheral blood. The source is an elderly woman with COVID-19, enrolled during active disease.

V and J are TRBV15 and TRBJ1-1, with D possibly matching TRBD1 (5 bases). The V and J ends lost 3 bases and 6 bases respectively, with 14 bases between them. CDR3 length equals 14 residues. Germline V gene sequence: CDR1 LNHNV, CDR2 YYDKDF (reference sequence). The CDR3 DNA sequence: TGTGCCACCAGCAGTGATACTGGGGGGTCTGAAGCTTTCTTT. Its translation: CATSSDTGGSEAFF.

The chain uses TRBV5-4 and TRBJ2-1, with 9 bases fitting TRBD2. Germline assignment: CDR1 SGHNT and CDR2 YYREEE (reference sequence). The CDR3 contains 15 residues. Trimming at V came to 4 bases and at J to 8 bases, leaving 10 bases not matched to a gene. In DNA form, the CDR3 reads TGTGCCAGCAGCCTCCGGATAGCGGGAGAGGATGAGCAGTTCTTC. Translated, it gives CASSLRIAGEDEQFF.

V and J are TRBV10-3 and TRBJ2-5; 7 bases are a match to TRBD1. V trimming: 6 bases; J trimming: 4 bases; junction bases outside the gene matches: 11. This CDR3 has 15 amino acids. Germline values: CDR1 ENHRY, CDR2 SYGVKD. This chain's CDR3 is CAISAGGLGSETQYF. The CDR3 DNA reads as TGTGCCATCAGCGCAGGGGGTTTGGGCTCAGAGACCCAGTACTTC.

V usage is TRBV9 and J usage is TRBJ2-1; 10 bases line up with TRBD2. The CDR3 is made up of 15 amino acids. Germline values: CDR1 SGDLS, CDR2 YYNGEE. V lost 0 bases to trimming and J lost 7 bases; unmatched junction nucleotides: 4. The CDR3 protein is CASSVGASGRNEQFF. For the CDR3, the DNA is TGTGCCAGCAGCGTAGGGGCTAGCGGGAGAAATGAGCAGTTCTTC.

The V gene is TRBV5-1, the J gene TRBJ2-7; 8 bases match TRBD1. The ends lost 4 bases at V and 3 bases at J; junction bases unmatched: 6. Germline V gene sequence: CDR1 SGHRS, CDR2 YFSETQ. This CDR3 is 14 amino acids long. CDR3 region: CASSQRQGNYEQYF. As DNA, the CDR3 is TGCGCCAGCAGCCAGAGACAGGGGAACTACGAGCAGTACTTC.

The rearrangement links TRBV7-3 to TRBJ1-1; a weak D match, TRBD1 (6 bases). This CDR3 has 14 residues. Germline V gene lookup returns CDR1 SGHTA and CDR2 FQGTGA. Deletions cut 5 bases from V and 6 bases from J, with 16 bases between. CDR3 DNA: TGTGCCAGCAGCACTACACAGGGAAAGGCTGAAGCTTTCTTT. Its protein product is CASSTTQGKAEAFF.

V usage is TRBV28 and J usage is TRBJ1-4; the match to TRBD1 covers 8 bases. This CDR3 has 15 amino acids. Germline CDR1 MDHEN, CDR2 SYDVKM. Trimming cost V 5 bases and J 6 bases; bases outside gene matches: 8. CDR3: CASSRINRGDEKLFF. DNA for the CDR3: TGTGCCAGCAGTAGGATAAACAGGGGGGATGAAAAACTGTTTTTT.

The chain has TRBV6-1 and TRBJ1-1; 7 positions agree with TRBD1. Per germline, CDR1 MNHNS and CDR2 SASEGT. V shed 5 bases and J 7 bases; nucleotides not matched to a gene: 7. CDR3 length: 13 residues. CDR3 DNA sequence: TGTGCCAGCAGTTTGGCGGGACAGAATGAAGCTTTCTTT. This sequence encodes CASSLAGQNEAFF.

J is TRBJ1-2 and V is TRBV4-1; tentatively, D is TRBD1 (5 bases). The CDR3 extends over 14 amino acids. The V end was cut by 3 bases, the J end by 4 bases, with 12 bases between. From germline, CDR1 is MGHRA and CDR2 YSYEKL. Written as DNA, the CDR3 is TGCGCCAGCAGCCACCTGGGGCAACTCTATGGCTACACCTTC. This translates into CASSHLGQLYGYTF.

The chain has TRBV29-1 and TRBJ2-7, with 9 bases matching TRBD1. The junction had 5 bases not matched to a gene; V was cut back by 5 bases and J by 3 bases. The CDR3 spans 13 residues. Germline V gene data show CDR1 as SQVTM and CDR2 as ANQGSEA. The CDR3 sequence is CSVSGTGFYEQYF. The CDR3 DNA reads as TGCAGCGTTTCCGGGACAGGGTTCTACGAGCAGTACTTC.

The count of this clone is one. The gene calls are TRBV9 and TRBJ1-1; D is ambiguous. This CDR3 contains 15 residues. Germline CDR1 SGDLS, CDR2 YYNGEE. Trimming took off 4 bases at V and 3 bases at J, with 16 bases between the two ends. The CDR3 sequence is CASSRETRGDTEAFF. The CDR3 DNA reads as TGTGCCAGCAGCCGTGAGACCCGGGGTGACACTGAAGCTTTCTTT.

The gene calls are TRBV24-1 and TRBJ2-2, with D uncertain. V dropped 9 bases and J dropped 0 bases, with 13 bases sitting between them. Germline V gene sequence: CDR1 KGHDR, CDR2 SFDVKD. The CDR3 is made up of 15 amino acids. The CDR3 DNA reads TGTGCCACCCAACCACAGCTACCGAACACCGGGGAGCTGTTTTTT. This gives the protein CATQPQLPNTGELFF.

The chain couples TRBV12-5 to TRBJ1-2; TRBD1 agrees at 8 bases. J gave up 7 bases and V 7 bases, and 8 bases lay outside the gene matches. Germline loops: CDR1 LGHNT, CDR2 FRNRAP. This CDR3 has 13 residues. The CDR3 nucleotides are TGTGCTAGTGCCCCGGACAGGGTGACTGGCTACACCTTC. It encodes CASAPDRVTGYTF.

The V gene is TRBV7-3, the J gene TRBJ2-3; D may be TRBD2 (5 bases). From germline, CDR1 is SGHTA and CDR2 FQGTGA. Trimming removed 5 bases from V and 5 bases from J, with 8 bases in between. The CDR3 consists of 12 residues. The CDR3 protein is CASSAAGDTQYF. The CDR3 region has the DNA TGTGCCAGCAGCGCCGCGGGAGATACGCAGTATTTT.

The V and J genes are TRBV19 and TRBJ1-2; TRBD1 agrees at 10 bases. From germline, CDR1 is LNHDA and CDR2 SQIVND (reference sequence). CDR3 size: 16 residues. Unmatched junction bases numbered 12, after V lost 10 bases and J lost 1 base. The CDR3 coding sequence is TGTGCCACTCTGGACAGGGGGTCCCCAATTAACTATGGCTACACCTTC. Amino acid sequence: CATLDRGSPINYGYTF.

V and J are TRBV19 and TRBJ1-5, with 12 positions matching TRBD1. The germline V gene encodes CDR1 LNHDA and CDR2 SQIVND (reference sequence). The junction had 11 bases not matched to a gene; V was cut back by 7 bases and J by 4 bases. The CDR3 is made up of 17 amino acids. CDR3: CASTTSGQGASNQPQHF. The CDR3, as DNA: TGTGCCAGTACTACCTCGGGACAGGGGGCCTCTAATCAGCCCCAGCATTTT.

This chain uses TRBV6-1 with TRBJ2-1, with 8 bases lining up with TRBD2. Looked up from germline, CDR1 is MNHNS and CDR2 is SASEGT. The CDR3 runs to 16 residues. The junction had 13 bases not matched to a gene; V was cut back by 4 bases and J by 8 bases. The CDR3 loop is CASSATSGGLSDEQFF. The CDR3 DNA reads TGTGCCAGCAGTGCCACTAGCGGCGGCTTATCCGATGAGCAGTTCTTC.

This clone was found once. The chain employs TRBV19 and TRBJ2-7, with 11 bases matching TRBD1. The junction had 2 bases not matched to a gene; V was cut back by 3 bases and J by 4 bases. The CDR3 loop spans 14 amino acids. The germline CDR1 and CDR2 sequences are LNHDA and SQIVND (reference sequence). For the CDR3, the DNA is TGTGCCAGTAGTATTGGACAGGGGGCATACGAGCAGTACTTC. Protein product: CASSIGQGAYEQYF.

The chain is built from TRBV6-5 and TRBJ2-5; TRBD2 is a possible D gene (7 bases). There are 14 residues in the CDR3. The V gene lost 6 bases and the J gene lost 5 bases, with 16 bases spanning the gap. Germline V gene data show CDR1 as MNHEY and CDR2 as SVGAGI. As DNA, the CDR3 is TGTGCCAGCAGGGCTAGCGGAGGGGGGGAGACCCAGTACTTC. Encoded protein: CASRASGGGETQYF.

V usage is TRBV4-3 and J usage is TRBJ1-3; TRBD1 agrees at 9 bases. The V gene's germline CDR1 is LGHNA and CDR2 YSLEER. J was trimmed by 4 bases and V by 0 bases; bases with no gene match: 10. The length of the CDR3 is 18 residues. The CDR3 nucleotides read TGCGCCAGCAGCCAAGATTCGGCGGACAGGGGAATCGGAAACACCATATATTTT. This gives the protein CASSQDSADRGIGNTIYF.

The table lists this clone with a few counts. The gene calls are TRBV28 and TRBJ1-5; TRBD1 matches 12 bases. Germline V gene data show CDR1 as MDHEN and CDR2 as SYDVKM. The trim removed 7 bases at V and 5 bases at J, leaving 9 bases unmatched. The CDR3 totals 16 residues. CDR3 protein: CASNFPGQGAYQPQHF. CDR3 DNA sequence: TGTGCCAGCAATTTCCCGGGACAGGGGGCCTATCAGCCCCAGCATTTT. The entire variable domain, with the rest obtained from reference TRBV28 and TRBJ1-5, is as follows: DVKVTQSSRYLVKRTGEKVFLECVQDMDHENMFWYRQDPGLGLRLIYFSYDVKMKEKGDIPEGYSVSREKKERFSLILESASTNQTSMYLCASNFPGQGAYQPQHFGDGTRLSIL.